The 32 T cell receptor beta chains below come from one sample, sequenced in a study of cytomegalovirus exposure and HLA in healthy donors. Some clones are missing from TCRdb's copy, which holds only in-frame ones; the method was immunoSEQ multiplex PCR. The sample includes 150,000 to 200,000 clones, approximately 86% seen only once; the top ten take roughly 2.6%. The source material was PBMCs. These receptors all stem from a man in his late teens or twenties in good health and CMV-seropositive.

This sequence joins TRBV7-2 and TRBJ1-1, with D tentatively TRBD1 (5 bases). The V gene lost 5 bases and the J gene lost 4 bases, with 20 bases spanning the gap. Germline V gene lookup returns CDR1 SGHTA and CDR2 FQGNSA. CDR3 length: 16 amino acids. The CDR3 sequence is CASSLGFGQGPTEAFF. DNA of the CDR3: TGTGCCAGCAGCCTGGGGTTCGGCCAGGGTCCCACTGAAGCTTTCTTT.

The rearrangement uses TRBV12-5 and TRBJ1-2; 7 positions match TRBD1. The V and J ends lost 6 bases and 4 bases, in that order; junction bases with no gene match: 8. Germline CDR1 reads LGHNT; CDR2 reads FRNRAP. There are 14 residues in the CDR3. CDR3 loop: CASGPPGQPYGYTF. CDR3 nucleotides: TGTGCTAGTGGGCCGCCGGGACAGCCCTATGGCTACACCTTC.

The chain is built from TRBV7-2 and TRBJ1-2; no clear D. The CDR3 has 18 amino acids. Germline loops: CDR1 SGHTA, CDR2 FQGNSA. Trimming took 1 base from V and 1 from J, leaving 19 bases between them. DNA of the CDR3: TGTGCCAGCAGCTTAGTAGAGGGCAGACCACGAGTTAACTATGGCTACACCTTC. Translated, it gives CASSLVEGRPRVNYGYTF.

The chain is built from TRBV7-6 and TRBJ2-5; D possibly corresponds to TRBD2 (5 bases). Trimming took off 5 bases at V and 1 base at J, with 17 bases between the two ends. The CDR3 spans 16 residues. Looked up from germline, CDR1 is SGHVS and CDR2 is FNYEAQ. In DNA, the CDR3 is TGTGCCAGCAGCCTTATCGGACTTAGTCCCCAAGAGACCCAGTACTTC. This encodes CASSLIGLSPQETQYF.

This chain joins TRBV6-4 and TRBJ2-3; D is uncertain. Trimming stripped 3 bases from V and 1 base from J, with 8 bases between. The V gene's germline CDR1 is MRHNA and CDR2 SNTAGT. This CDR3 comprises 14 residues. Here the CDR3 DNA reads TGTGCCAGCAGTGAAGCGTTTCGCACAGATACGCAGTATTTT. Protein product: CASSEAFRTDTQYF.

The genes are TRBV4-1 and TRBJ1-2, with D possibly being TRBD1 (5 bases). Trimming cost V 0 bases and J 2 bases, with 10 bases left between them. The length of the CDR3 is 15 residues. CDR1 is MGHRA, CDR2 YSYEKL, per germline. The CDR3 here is CASSQDPGWNYGYTF. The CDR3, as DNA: TGCGCCAGCAGCCAAGACCCAGGGTGGAACTATGGCTACACCTTC.

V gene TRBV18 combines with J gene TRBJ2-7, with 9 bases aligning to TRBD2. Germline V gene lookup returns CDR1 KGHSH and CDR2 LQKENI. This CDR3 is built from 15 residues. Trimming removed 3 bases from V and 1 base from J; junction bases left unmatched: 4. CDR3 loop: CASSPEAGGSYEQYF. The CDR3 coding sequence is TGTGCCAGCTCACCTGAAGCGGGAGGTTCCTACGAGCAGTACTTC. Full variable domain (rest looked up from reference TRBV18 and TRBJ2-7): NAGVMQNPRHLVRRRGQEARLRCSPMKGHSHVYWYRQLPEEGLKFMVYLQKENIIDESGMPKERFSAEFPKEGPSILRIQQVVRGDSAAYFCASSPEAGGSYEQYFGPGTRLTVT.

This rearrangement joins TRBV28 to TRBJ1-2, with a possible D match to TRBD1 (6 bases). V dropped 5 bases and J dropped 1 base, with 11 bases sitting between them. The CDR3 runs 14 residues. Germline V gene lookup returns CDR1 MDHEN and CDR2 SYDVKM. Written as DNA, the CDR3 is TGTGCCAGCAGTCGTACAGGGATTAACTATGGCTACACCTTC. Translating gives CASSRTGINYGYTF.

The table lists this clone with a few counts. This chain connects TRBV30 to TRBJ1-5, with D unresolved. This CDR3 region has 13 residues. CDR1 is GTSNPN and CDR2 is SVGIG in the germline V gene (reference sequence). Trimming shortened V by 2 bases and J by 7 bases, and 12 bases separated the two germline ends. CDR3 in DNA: TGTGCCTGGAGTACCCCCCCAGGCCAGCCCCAGCATTTT. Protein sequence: CAWSTPPGQPQHF.

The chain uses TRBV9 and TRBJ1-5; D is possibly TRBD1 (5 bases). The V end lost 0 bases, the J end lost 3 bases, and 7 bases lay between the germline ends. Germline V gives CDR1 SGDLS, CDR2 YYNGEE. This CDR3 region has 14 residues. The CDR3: CASSVAGNNQPQHF. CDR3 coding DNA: TGTGCCAGCAGCGTAGCAGGGAACAATCAGCCCCAGCATTTT.

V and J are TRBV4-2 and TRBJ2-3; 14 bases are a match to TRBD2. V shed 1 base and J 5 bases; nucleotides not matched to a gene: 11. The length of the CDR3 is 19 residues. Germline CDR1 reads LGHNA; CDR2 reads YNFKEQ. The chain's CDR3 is CASSQALGLAGAAKDTQYF. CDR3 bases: TGTGCCAGCAGCCAAGCTCTGGGACTAGCGGGAGCGGCGAAAGATACGCAGTATTTT.

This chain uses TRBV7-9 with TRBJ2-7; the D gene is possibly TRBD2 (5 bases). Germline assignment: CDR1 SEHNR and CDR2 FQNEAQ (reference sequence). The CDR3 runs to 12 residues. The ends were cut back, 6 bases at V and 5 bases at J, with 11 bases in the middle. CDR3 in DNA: TGTGCCAGCAGTCGTCGGGGAGACGAGCAGTACTTC. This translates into CASSRRGDEQYF. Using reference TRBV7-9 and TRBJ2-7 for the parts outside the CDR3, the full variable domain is DTGVSQNPRHKITKRGQNVTFRCDPISEHNRLYWYRQTLGQGPEFLTYFQNEAQLEKSRLLSDRFSAERPKGSFSTLEIQRTEQGDSAMYLCASSRRGDEQYFGPGTRLTVT.

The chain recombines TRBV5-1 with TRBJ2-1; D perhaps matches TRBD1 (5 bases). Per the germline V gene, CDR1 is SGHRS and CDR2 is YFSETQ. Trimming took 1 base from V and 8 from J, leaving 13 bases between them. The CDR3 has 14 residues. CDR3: CASSLWQGRDEQFF. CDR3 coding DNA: TGCGCCAGCAGCTTGTGGCAGGGTAGGGATGAGCAGTTCTTC.

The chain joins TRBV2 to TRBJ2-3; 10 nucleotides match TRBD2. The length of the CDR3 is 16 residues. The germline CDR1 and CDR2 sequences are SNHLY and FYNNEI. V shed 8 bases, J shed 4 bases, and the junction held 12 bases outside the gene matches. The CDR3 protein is CASSVRLAGVADTQYF. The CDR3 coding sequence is TGTGCCAGCTCGGTGAGGCTAGCGGGAGTAGCAGATACGCAGTATTTT.

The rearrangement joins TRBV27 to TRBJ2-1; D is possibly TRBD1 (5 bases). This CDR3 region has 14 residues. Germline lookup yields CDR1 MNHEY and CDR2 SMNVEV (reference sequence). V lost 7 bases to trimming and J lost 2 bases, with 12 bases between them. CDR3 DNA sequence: TGTGCCAGCAACCCCCAGGGCGCCTACAATGAGCAGTTCTTC. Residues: CASNPQGAYNEQFF.

CDR3 region: CASRRLGQGPPSTSYEQYF. CDR3 bases: TGTGCCAGCAGGAGACTTGGACAGGGGCCCCCCTCCACATCCTACGAGCAGTACTTC. This chain joins TRBV27 and TRBJ2-7; 9 bases agree with TRBD1. Germline CDR1 is MNHEY and CDR2 is SMNVEV (reference sequence). This CDR3 is built from 19 residues. Trimming at V came to 6 bases and at J to 1 base, leaving 19 bases not matched to a gene.

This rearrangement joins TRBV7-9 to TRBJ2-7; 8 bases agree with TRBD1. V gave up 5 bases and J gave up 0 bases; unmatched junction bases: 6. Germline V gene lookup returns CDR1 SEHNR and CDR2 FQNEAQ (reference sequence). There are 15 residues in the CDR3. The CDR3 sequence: CASSPDRAFSYEQYF. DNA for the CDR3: TGTGCCAGCAGCCCGGACAGGGCATTCTCCTACGAGCAGTACTTC.

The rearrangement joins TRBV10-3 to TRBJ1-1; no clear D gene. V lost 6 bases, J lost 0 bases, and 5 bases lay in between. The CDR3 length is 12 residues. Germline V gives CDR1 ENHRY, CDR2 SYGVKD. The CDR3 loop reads CAISKLNTEAFF. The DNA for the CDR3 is TGTGCCATCAGCAAGCTGAACACTGAAGCTTTCTTT.

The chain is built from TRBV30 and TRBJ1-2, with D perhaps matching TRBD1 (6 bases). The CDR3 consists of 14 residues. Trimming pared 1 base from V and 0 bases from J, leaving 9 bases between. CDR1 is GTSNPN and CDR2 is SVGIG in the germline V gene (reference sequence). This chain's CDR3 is CAWSGTVPNYGYTF. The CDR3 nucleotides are TGTGCCTGGAGTGGGACAGTACCTAACTATGGCTACACCTTC.

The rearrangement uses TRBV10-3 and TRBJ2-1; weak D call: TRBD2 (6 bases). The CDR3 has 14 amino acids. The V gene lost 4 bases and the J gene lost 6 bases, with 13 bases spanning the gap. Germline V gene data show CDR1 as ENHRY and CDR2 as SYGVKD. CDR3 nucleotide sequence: TGTGCCATCAGTGGGAGCGGGTTTAGCAATGAGCAGTTCTTC. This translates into CAISGSGFSNEQFF.

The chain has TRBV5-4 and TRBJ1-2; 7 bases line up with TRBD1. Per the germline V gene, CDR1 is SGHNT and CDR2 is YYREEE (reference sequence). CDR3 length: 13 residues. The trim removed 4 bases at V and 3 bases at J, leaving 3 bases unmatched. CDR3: CASSEGTDYGYTF. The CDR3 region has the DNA TGTGCCAGCAGCGAAGGGACAGACTATGGCTACACCTTC.

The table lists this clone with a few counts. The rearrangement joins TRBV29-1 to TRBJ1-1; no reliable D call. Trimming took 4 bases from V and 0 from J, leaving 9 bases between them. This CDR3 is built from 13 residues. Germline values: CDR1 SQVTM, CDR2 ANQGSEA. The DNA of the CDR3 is TGCAGCGTTGTTAACAGATTGAACACTGAAGCTTTCTTT. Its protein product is CSVVNRLNTEAFF. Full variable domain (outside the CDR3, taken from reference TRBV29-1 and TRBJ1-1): SAVISQKPSRDICQRGTSLTIQCQVDSQVTMMFWYRQQPGQSLTLIATANQGSEATYESGFVIDKFPISRPNLTFSTLTVSNMSPEDSSIYLCSVVNRLNTEAFFGQGTRLTVV.

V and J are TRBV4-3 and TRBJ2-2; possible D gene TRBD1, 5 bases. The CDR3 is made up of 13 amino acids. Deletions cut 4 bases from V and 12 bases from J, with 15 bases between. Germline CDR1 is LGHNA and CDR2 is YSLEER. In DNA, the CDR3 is TGCGCCAGCAGCCCGGGCCTCCCAGGGCAGCTGTTTTTT. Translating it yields CASSPGLPGQLFF.

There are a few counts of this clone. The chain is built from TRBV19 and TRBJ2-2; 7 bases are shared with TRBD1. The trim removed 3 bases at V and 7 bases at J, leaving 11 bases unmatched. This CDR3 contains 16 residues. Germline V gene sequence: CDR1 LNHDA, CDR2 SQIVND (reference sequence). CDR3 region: CASSIPTTGFRGELFF. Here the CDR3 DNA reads TGTGCCAGTAGTATCCCCACGACAGGGTTTCGCGGGGAGCTGTTTTTT.

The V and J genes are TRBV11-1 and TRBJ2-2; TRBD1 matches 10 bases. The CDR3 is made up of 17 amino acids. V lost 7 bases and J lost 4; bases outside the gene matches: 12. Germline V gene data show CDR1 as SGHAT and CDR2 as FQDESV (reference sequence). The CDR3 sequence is CASTLNRDRGLTGELFF. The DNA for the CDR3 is TGTGCCAGCACCTTGAACCGGGACAGGGGCCTCACCGGGGAGCTGTTTTTT.

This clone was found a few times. The CDR3 sequence: CASSIWDRAILMDRNEQFF. CDR3 sequence (DNA): TGTGCCAGTAGCATTTGGGACAGGGCGATCTTAATGGACCGGAATGAGCAGTTCTTC. The chain has TRBV19 and TRBJ2-1; 9 positions agree with TRBD1. The ends lost 6 bases at V and 7 bases at J; junction bases unmatched: 22. CDR1 LNHDA and CDR2 SQIVND come from the germline V gene (reference sequence). The CDR3 totals 19 residues.

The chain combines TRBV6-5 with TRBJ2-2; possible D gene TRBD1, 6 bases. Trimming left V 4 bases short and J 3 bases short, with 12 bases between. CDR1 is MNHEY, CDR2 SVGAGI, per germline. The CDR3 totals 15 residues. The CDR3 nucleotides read TGTGCCAGCAGTTTAGGGCAGGGGTACACCGGGGAGCTGTTTTTT. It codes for CASSLGQGYTGELFF.

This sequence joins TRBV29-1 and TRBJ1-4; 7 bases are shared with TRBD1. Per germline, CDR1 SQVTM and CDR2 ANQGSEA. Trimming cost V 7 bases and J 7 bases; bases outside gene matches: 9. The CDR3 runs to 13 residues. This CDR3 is CSASGQPGEKLFF. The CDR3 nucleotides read TGCAGCGCCTCGGGACAGCCTGGTGAAAAACTGTTTTTT. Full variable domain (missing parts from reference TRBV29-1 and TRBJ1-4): SAVISQKPSRDICQRGTSLTIQCQVDSQVTMMFWYRQQPGQSLTLIATANQGSEATYESGFVIDKFPISRPNLTFSTLTVSNMSPEDSSIYLCSASGQPGEKLFFGSGTQLSVL.

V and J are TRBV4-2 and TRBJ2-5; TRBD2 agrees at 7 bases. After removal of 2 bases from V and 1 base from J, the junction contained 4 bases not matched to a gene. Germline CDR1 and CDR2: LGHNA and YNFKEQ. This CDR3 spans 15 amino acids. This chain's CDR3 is CASSQFLAAQETQYF. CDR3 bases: TGTGCCAGCAGCCAATTCCTAGCGGCCCAAGAGACCCAGTACTTC.

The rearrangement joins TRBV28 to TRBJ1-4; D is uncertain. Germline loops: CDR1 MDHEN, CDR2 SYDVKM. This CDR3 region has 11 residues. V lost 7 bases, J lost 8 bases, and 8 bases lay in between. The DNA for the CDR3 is TGTGCCAGCAATTCCGGGGAAAAACTGTTTTTT. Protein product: CASNSGEKLFF.

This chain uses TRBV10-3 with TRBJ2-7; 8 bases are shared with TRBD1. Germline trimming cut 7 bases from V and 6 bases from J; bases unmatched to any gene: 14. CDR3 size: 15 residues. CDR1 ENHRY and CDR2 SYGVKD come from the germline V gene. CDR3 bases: TGTGCCATCACCAGAACCCGGGACAGGATAAGCGAGCAGTACTTC. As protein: CAITRTRDRISEQYF.

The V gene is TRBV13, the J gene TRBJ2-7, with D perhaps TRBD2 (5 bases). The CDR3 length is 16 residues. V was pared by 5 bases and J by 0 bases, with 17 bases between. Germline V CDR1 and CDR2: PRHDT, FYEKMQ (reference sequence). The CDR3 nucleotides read TGTGCCAGCAGCCCTCCTTCCGAGCGGAGCTCCTACGAGCAGTACTTC. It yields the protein CASSPPSERSSYEQYF.